Below, 25 T cell receptor beta chains from the same sample are listed, as sequenced in a study of T cell changes during pregnancy in multiple sclerosis. TCRdb's copy holds only in-frame clones and misses some; the assay was immunoSEQ multiplex PCR. The data show some 100,000 clones, around 90% seen once. Here the sequenced sample was peripheral blood, taken in the second trimester of pregnancy. The source of these receptors is a female donor with multiple sclerosis, enrolled in a pregnancy study.

The chain combines TRBV29-1 with TRBJ1-1, with 9 bases fitting TRBD1. The ends lost 8 bases at V and 4 bases at J; junction bases unmatched: 8. Germline-derived CDR1 and CDR2 are SQVTM and ANQGSEA. The CDR3 totals 13 residues. In DNA form, the CDR3 reads TGCAGCTTACAGGGGGCCGGGGCCACTGAAGCTTTCTTT. It is translated as CSLQGAGATEAFF.

The chain recombines TRBV5-4 with TRBJ2-7; D not resolved. There are 13 residues in the CDR3. Germline V lookup: CDR1 SGHNT, CDR2 YYREEE (reference sequence). Trimming stripped 4 bases from V and 2 bases from J, with 10 bases between. This CDR3 is CASSPEPTYEQYF. Here the CDR3 DNA reads TGTGCCAGCAGCCCGGAGCCAACCTACGAGCAGTACTTC.

The chain carries TRBV13 and TRBJ2-7; D possibly corresponds to TRBD2 (6 bases). Deletions cut 7 bases from V and 6 bases from J, with 13 bases between. CDR1 and CDR2 from the germline V gene are PRHDT and FYEKMQ (reference sequence). CDR3 length: 12 amino acids. CDR3 nucleotide sequence: TGTGCCAGCAAACGGGGGATTCGCGAGCAGTACTTC. This translates into CASKRGIREQYF. Supplemented by reference TRBV13 and TRBJ2-7, the full variable domain reads AAGVIQSPRHLIKEKRETATLKCYPIPRHDTVYWYQQGPGQDPQFLISFYEKMQSDKGSIPDRFSAQQFSDYHSELNMSSLELGDSALYFCASKRGIREQYFGPGTRLTVT.

The CDR3 protein is CASSTGQENQPQHF. The CDR3 coding sequence is TGTGCCAGCAGCACCGGACAGGAAAATCAGCCCCAGCATTTT. The chain employs TRBV7-3 and TRBJ1-5, with 7 bases that match TRBD1. Per the germline V gene, CDR1 is SGHTA and CDR2 is FQGTGA. The V gene end was trimmed by 5 bases and the J gene end by 4 bases; junction bases not matched to a gene: 5. This CDR3 comprises 14 residues.

The CDR3: CASSNHRGDQETQYF. DNA of the CDR3: TGTGCCAGTAGTAACCACAGGGGGGACCAAGAGACCCAGTACTTC. This sequence joins TRBV19 and TRBJ2-5, with 8 positions matching TRBD1. Germline V CDR1 and CDR2: LNHDA, SQIVND (reference sequence). The CDR3 is made up of 15 amino acids. The junction had 4 bases not matched to a gene; V was cut back by 4 bases and J by 0 bases.

This clone has just one count. V and J are TRBV27 and TRBJ2-7; 7 positions agree with TRBD1. The CDR3 runs to 14 residues. Germline V gene data show CDR1 as MNHEY and CDR2 as SMNVEV (reference sequence). The V and J ends lost 4 bases and 2 bases, in that order; junction bases with no gene match: 5. CDR3 region: CASSSNRGTYEQYF. DNA for the CDR3: TGTGCCAGCAGTTCGAACAGGGGCACCTACGAGCAGTACTTC.

The rearrangement joins TRBV5-1 to TRBJ2-1; 7 bases map to TRBD2. J gave up 8 bases and V 0 bases, and 8 bases lay outside the gene matches. This CDR3 has 15 amino acids. Germline lookup yields CDR1 SGHRS and CDR2 YFSETQ. The CDR3 sequence: CASSLDGRRGDEQFF. DNA of the CDR3: TGCGCCAGCAGCTTGGACGGGAGGAGGGGCGATGAGCAGTTCTTC. Variable domain in full (rest from reference TRBV5-1 and TRBJ2-1): KAGVTQTPRYLIKTRGQQVTLSCSPISGHRSVSWYQQTPGQGLQFLFEYFSETQRNKGNFPGRFSGRQFSNSRSEMNVSTLELGDSALYLCASSLDGRRGDEQFFGPGTRLTVL.

This clone was observed a single time. The rearrangement uses TRBV9 and TRBJ1-2; 7 positions match TRBD1. This CDR3 has 15 residues. The V gene end was trimmed by 0 bases and the J gene end by 4 bases; junction bases not matched to a gene: 6. Germline CDR1 SGDLS, CDR2 YYNGEE. CDR3 sequence reads: CASSVGNRGTYGYTF. The CDR3, as DNA: TGTGCCAGCAGCGTAGGGAACAGGGGAACCTATGGCTACACCTTC.

The J gene is TRBJ1-1, the V gene TRBV14; D call uncertain. The CDR3 is 17 amino acids. Trimming left V 0 bases short and J 4 bases short, with 18 bases between. Germline assignment: CDR1 SGHDN and CDR2 FVKESK. This CDR3 is CASSQDLLGSLGTEAFF. CDR3 sequence (DNA): TGTGCCAGCAGCCAAGATTTACTAGGTTCTCTGGGCACTGAAGCTTTCTTT.

The chain joins TRBV7-3 to TRBJ2-3, with a weak D call TRBD2 (6 bases). CDR3 length: 15 residues. In germline, CDR1 is SGHTA, CDR2 FQGTGA. The V end lost 1 base, the J end lost 6 bases, and 14 bases lay between the germline ends. The CDR3 here is CASSLIGVRGDTQYF. CDR3 sequence (DNA): TGTGCCAGCAGCTTAATAGGTGTCCGGGGGGATACGCAGTATTTT. The full variable domain, rest sourced from reference TRBV7-3 and TRBJ2-3, is GAGVSQTPSNKVTEKGKYVELRCDPISGHTALYWYRQSLGQGPEFLIYFQGTGAADDSGLPNDRFFAVRPEGSVSTLKIQRTERGDSAVYLCASSLIGVRGDTQYFGPGTRLTVL.

The chain employs TRBV9 and TRBJ2-1, with D unclear. With 0 bases removed from V and 9 bases from J, the gap between germline ends came to 13 bases. Germline V gene lookup returns CDR1 SGDLS and CDR2 YYNGEE. The CDR3 is 14 amino acids. This chain's CDR3 is CASSVEPRIGEQFF. The CDR3 nucleotides read TGTGCCAGCAGCGTAGAACCTAGGATTGGTGAGCAGTTCTTC.

This chain links TRBV7-8 with TRBJ1-6; possibly TRBD1 for D (6 bases). The CDR3 runs 14 residues. V was shortened by 5 bases and J by 6 bases, with 11 bases between the two germline ends. The germline CDR1 and CDR2 sequences are SGHVS and FQNEAQ. For the CDR3, the DNA is TGTGCCAGCAGCCGGGCACAGGGTAATTCACCCCTCCACTTT. Translation: CASSRAQGNSPLHF.

The chain is built from TRBV27 and TRBJ1-2, with 8 positions matching TRBD1. J gave up 2 bases and V 5 bases, and 4 bases lay outside the gene matches. CDR3 length equals 14 residues. Looked up from germline, CDR1 is MNHEY and CDR2 is SMNVEV (reference sequence). The CDR3: CASSLDRVNYGYTF. The CDR3 nucleotides read TGTGCCAGCAGTCTGGACAGGGTCAACTATGGCTACACCTTC.

The rearrangement joins TRBV2 to TRBJ1-2; D possibly corresponds to TRBD1 (5 bases). The V end lost 3 bases, the J end lost 2 bases, and 7 bases lay between the germline ends. This CDR3 contains 13 residues. CDR1 is SNHLY, CDR2 FYNNEI, per germline. DNA for the CDR3: TGTGCCAGCAGTGACAGGGCCAACTATGGCTACACCTTC. Residues: CASSDRANYGYTF.

The V call is TRBV11-2, the J call TRBJ2-1, with 8 bases matching TRBD1. The CDR3 consists of 15 residues. Losses at the gene ends were 3 bases for V and 2 bases for J; bases not matched to a gene: 3. The germline V gene encodes CDR1 SGHAT and CDR2 FQNNGV. CDR3 sequence reads: CASSLRTGTYNEQFF. The CDR3 DNA follows: TGTGCCAGCAGCTTGCGGACAGGGACCTACAATGAGCAGTTCTTC.

The rearrangement links TRBV30 to TRBJ1-5; 8 bases match TRBD1. V was clipped by 3 bases and J by 7 bases; unmatched bases: 11. The CDR3 is 15 amino acids. Germline CDR1 reads GTSNPN; CDR2 reads SVGIG (reference sequence). The CDR3 DNA is TGTGCCTGGAGCCCAGGGGGCAGGTCAGAACAGCCCCAGCATTTT. Protein sequence: CAWSPGGRSEQPQHF. The entire variable domain, with the rest obtained from reference TRBV30 and TRBJ1-5, is as follows: SQTIHQWPATLVQPVGSPLSLECTVEGTSNPNLYWYRQAAGRGLQLLFYSVGIGQISSEVPQNLSASRPQDRQFILSSKKLLLSDSGFYLCAWSPGGRSEQPQHFGDGTRLSIL.

The rearrangement uses TRBV30 and TRBJ1-2, with 10 bases aligning to TRBD1. The germline CDR1 and CDR2 sequences are GTSNPN and SVGIG (reference sequence). The CDR3 consists of 13 residues. The trim removed 6 bases at V and 2 bases at J, leaving 3 bases unmatched. The CDR3 loop reads CACRQGANYGYTF. The CDR3 nucleotides read TGTGCCTGTCGACAGGGGGCGAACTATGGCTACACCTTC.

The V and J genes are TRBV16 and TRBJ1-2; D remains ambiguous. V lost 0 bases, J lost 2 bases, and 10 bases lay in between. Germline CDR1 and CDR2: KGHSY and FQNENV. The CDR3 spans 15 residues. This CDR3 reads CASSQSPQTNYGYTF. CDR3 nucleotides: TGTGCCAGCAGCCAATCTCCACAGACCAACTATGGCTACACCTTC.

This chain connects TRBV6-5 to TRBJ2-7; no definite D call. V was shortened by 0 bases and J by 4 bases, with 10 bases between the two germline ends. This CDR3 comprises 14 residues. CDR1 is MNHEY, CDR2 SVGAGI, per germline. The CDR3 is CASSYSRVGYEQYF. The CDR3 DNA reads as TGTGCCAGCAGTTACTCCCGGGTTGGGTACGAGCAGTACTTC.

V gene TRBV5-6 combines with J gene TRBJ1-1; perhaps TRBD1 as D (5 bases). The V end was cut by 4 bases, the J end by 4 bases, with 23 bases between. Germline lookup yields CDR1 SGHDT and CDR2 YYEEEE. The CDR3 has 17 amino acids. CDR3: CASSTGGGRLRSTEAFF. The CDR3 DNA follows: TGTGCCAGCAGCACCGGGGGGGGTAGGCTTAGGAGCACTGAAGCTTTCTTT. Looking up the rest from reference TRBV5-6 and TRBJ1-1 gives the full variable domain: DAGVTQSPTHLIKTRGQQVTLRCSPKSGHDTVSWYQQALGQGPQFIFQYYEEEERQRGNFPDRFSGHQFPNYSSELNVNALLLGDSALYLCASSTGGGRLRSTEAFFGQGTRLTVV.

The count of this clone is one. Other DNA sequences in this sample translate to the same CDR3. The rearrangement uses TRBV18 and TRBJ2-7; 7 nucleotides agree with TRBD2. Losses at the gene ends were 6 bases for V and 3 bases for J; bases not matched to a gene: 5. The germline V gene encodes CDR1 KGHSH and CDR2 LQKENI. CDR3 length: 13 amino acids. The CDR3 spells CASSPRGDYEQYF. Here the CDR3 DNA reads TGTGCCAGCTCGCCCCGGGGGGACTACGAGCAGTACTTC.

This clone occurred once. The chain is built from TRBV12-5 and TRBJ2-2; tentatively, D is TRBD1 (5 bases). CDR3 length equals 15 residues. V shed 1 base and J shed 5 bases, with 11 bases lying between them. Per germline, CDR1 LGHNT and CDR2 FRNRAP. This chain's CDR3 is CASGLGLGETGELFF. The CDR3, as DNA: TGTGCTAGTGGTTTGGGGCTAGGGGAAACCGGGGAGCTGTTTTTT.

This sequence joins TRBV30 and TRBJ2-2, with 8 bases lining up with TRBD2. CDR3 length equals 15 residues. The V gene end was trimmed by 1 base and the J gene end by 7 bases; junction bases not matched to a gene: 8. Germline V lookup: CDR1 GTSNPN, CDR2 SVGIG (reference sequence). The CDR3 nucleotides are TGTGCCTGGAGTGCCGGGACTAGGACTCTCGGGGAGCTGTTTTTT. It yields the protein CAWSAGTRTLGELFF.

The chain has TRBV5-4 and TRBJ2-7; 7 nucleotides align to TRBD1. J gave up 6 bases and V 5 bases, and 8 bases lay outside the gene matches. Germline assignment: CDR1 SGHNT and CDR2 YYREEE (reference sequence). This CDR3 contains 13 residues. The CDR3 spells CASSLQGPGEQYF. The CDR3 DNA reads as TGTGCCAGCAGTCTACAGGGGCCAGGCGAGCAGTACTTC.

The CDR3 region has the DNA TGTGCCAGCAGTGAAATCAGGGCGACCGGGGAGCTGTTTTTT. This gives the protein CASSEIRATGELFF. The chain uses TRBV2 and TRBJ2-2; tentatively, D is TRBD1 (5 bases). CDR1 is SNHLY and CDR2 is FYNNEI in the germline V gene. The CDR3 spans 14 residues. V was shortened by 2 bases and J by 5 bases, with 9 bases between the two germline ends.